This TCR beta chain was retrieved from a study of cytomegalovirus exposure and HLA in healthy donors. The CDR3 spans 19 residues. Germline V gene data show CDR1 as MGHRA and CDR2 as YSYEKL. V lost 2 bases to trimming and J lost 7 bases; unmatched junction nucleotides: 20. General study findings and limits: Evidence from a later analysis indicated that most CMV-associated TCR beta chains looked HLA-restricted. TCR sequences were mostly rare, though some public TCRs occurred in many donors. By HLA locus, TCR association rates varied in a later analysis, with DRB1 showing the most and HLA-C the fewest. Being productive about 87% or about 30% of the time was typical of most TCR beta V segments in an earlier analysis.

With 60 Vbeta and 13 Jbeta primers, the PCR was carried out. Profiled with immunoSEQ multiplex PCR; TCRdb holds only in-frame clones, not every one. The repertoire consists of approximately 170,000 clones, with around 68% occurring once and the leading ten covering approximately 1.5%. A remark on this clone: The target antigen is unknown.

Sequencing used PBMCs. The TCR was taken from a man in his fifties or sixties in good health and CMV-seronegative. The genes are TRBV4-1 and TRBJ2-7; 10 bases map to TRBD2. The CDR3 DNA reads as TGCGCCAGCAGCCAATTGCCAGGGGGCTTAGGGACTAGCGCGGAAGAGCAGTACTTC. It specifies CASSQLPGGLGTSAEEQYF.